Listed below are T cell receptor beta chains from one sample, sequenced in a study of blood T cell repertoires in COVID-19. Libraries were prepared by immunoSEQ multiplex PCR; TCRdb keeps only in-frame clonotypes and omits some of them. The sample has nearly 110,000 clones; less than 80% are singletons. Input material: peripheral blood. Receptor source: a man at least 80 years old with COVID-19, enrolled during active disease. The CDR3 runs from the conserved cysteine through the conserved F or W. A D gene is named only where the DNA matches it firmly. A row's size may be missing; if present it is once, few, many or a size class.

few	TRBV27	.	TRBJ1-2	CASSLYGGLNYGYTF	TGTGCCAGCAGTTTATACGGGGGATTGAACTATGGCTACACCTTC
.	TRBV15	.	TRBJ2-7	CATSRERDYEQYF	TGTGCCACCAGCAGAGAGCGGGACTACGAGCAGTACTTC
few	TRBV4-1	TRBD2	TRBJ2-7	CASSSLAESSYEQYF	TGCGCCAGCAGCTCACTAGCGGAGAGCTCCTACGAGCAGTACTTC
.	TRBV6-5	.	TRBJ2-7	CASSYSETGRYEQYF	TGTGCCAGCAGTTACTCGGAGACGGGAAGGTACGAGCAGTACTTC
.	TRBV19	.	TRBJ2-1	CASSVAGSYNEQFF	TGTGCCAGTAGTGTTGCGGGGTCCTACAATGAGCAGTTCTTC
.	TRBV11-2	.	TRBJ2-3	CASSQGNTQYF	TGTGCCAGCAGCCAGGGAAATACGCAGTATTTT
.	TRBV5-1	TRBD1	TRBJ1-1	CASSVGQGYTEAFF	TGCGCCAGCAGCGTGGGACAGGGGTACACTGAAGCTTTCTTT
.	TRBV30	.	TRBJ2-7	CAWSLGQHEQYF	TGTGCCTGGAGTCTAGGACAGCACGAGCAGTACTTC
once	TRBV19	TRBD1	TRBJ1-4	CASSPRTGVNEKLFF	TGTGCCAGTAGTCCGCGGACAGGAGTTAATGAAAAACTGTTTTTT
.	TRBV9	.	TRBJ2-5	CASSVPGAGETQYF	TGTGCCAGCAGCGTACCAGGGGCCGGAGAGACCCAGTACTTC
many	TRBV6-1	.	TRBJ1-2	CASSENGDFYGYTF	TGTGCCAGCAGTGAAAACGGTGACTTCTATGGCTACACCTTC
.	TRBV6-1	TRBD2	TRBJ2-7	CASREILSGGTYEQYF	TGTGCCAGCAGAGAAATATTAAGCGGGGGAACCTACGAGCAGTACTTC
.	TRBV3-1/TRBV3-2	TRBD2	TRBJ2-4	CASSQMGTSGSVAKNIQYF	TGTGCCAGCAGCCAAATGGGGACTAGCGGGAGTGTGGCCAAAAACATTCAGTACTTC
once	TRBV7-9	.	TRBJ2-1	CASSSPRLGAYNEQFF	TGTGCCAGCAGCTCCCCTCGTTTAGGGGCCTACAATGAGCAGTTCTTC
.	TRBV3-1/TRBV3-2	TRBD2	TRBJ2-7	CASSQGTSGPYEQYF	TGTGCCAGCAGCCAAGGGACTAGCGGACCCTACGAGCAGTACTTC
.	TRBV5-1	.	TRBJ2-1	CASRFRTLSYNEQFF	TGCGCCAGCAGATTTAGGACTCTCTCCTACAATGAGCAGTTCTTC
.	TRBV5-1	.	TRBJ2-5	CASSRGGGAGETQYF	TGCGCCAGCAGCCGTGGTGGTGGGGCTGGAGAGACCCAGTACTTC
few	TRBV4-2	TRBD1	TRBJ1-2	CASSQVDRGRDGYTF	TGTGCCAGCAGCCAAGTAGACAGGGGGCGGGATGGCTACACCTTC
.	TRBV5-8	TRBD2	TRBJ2-2	CASSLGSWTSGKYSGELFF	TGTGCCAGCAGCTTGGGATCCTGGACTAGCGGGAAATACTCCGGGGAGCTGTTTTTT
.	TRBV28	TRBD2	TRBJ2-7	CASSPPSELANYEQYF	TGTGCCAGCAGCCCCCCCTCTGAACTAGCGAATTACGAGCAGTACTTC
.	TRBV10-3	TRBD1	TRBJ2-2	CAISEIGGQGVPGELFF	TGTGCCATCAGTGAAATAGGAGGACAGGGAGTCCCCGGGGAGCTGTTTTTT
.	TRBV28	.	TRBJ1-3	CASRDHREGGNTIYF	TGTGCCAGCAGGGACCACAGGGAAGGTGGAAACACCATATATTTT
.	TRBV5-8	TRBD1	TRBJ2-1	CASSSGTASYNEQFF	TGTGCCAGCAGCTCCGGGACAGCTTCCTACAATGAGCAGTTCTTC
once	TRBV7-9	.	TRBJ1-2	CASSKQESTNYGYTF	TGTGCCAGCAGCAAACAGGAGAGCACTAACTATGGCTACACCTTC
few	TRBV24-1	TRBD2	TRBJ2-3	CATSDERDGTDTQYF	TGTGCCACCAGTGATGAGCGGGATGGGACAGATACGCAGTATTTT
few	TRBV7-2	TRBD1	TRBJ1-1	CASSLGDRVNTEAFF	TGTGCCAGCAGCTTAGGGGACAGAGTGAACACTGAAGCTTTCTTT
.	TRBV6-6	TRBD1	TRBJ1-4	CASSYFDRVAEKLFF	TGTGCCAGCAGTTACTTCGACAGGGTGGCCGAAAAACTGTTTTTT
.	TRBV28	.	TRBJ1-3	CASSPQGMSGNTIYF	TGTGCCAGCAGCCCCCAGGGGATGTCTGGAAACACCATATATTTT
few	TRBV10-3	TRBD1	TRBJ2-7	CAISDLGTGGRYEQYF	TGTGCCATCAGTGACCTTGGGACAGGGGGCAGGTACGAGCAGTACTTC
.	TRBV6-5	TRBD1	TRBJ2-4	CASSRGQGVNIQYF	TGTGCCAGCAGCCGCGGACAGGGGGTGAACATTCAGTACTTC
.	TRBV7-9	.	TRBJ2-6	CASSLRGRELSSGANVLTF	TGTGCCAGCAGCTTAAGAGGCAGGGAACTTAGCTCTGGGGCCAACGTCCTGACTTTC
.	TRBV7-7	TRBD1	TRBJ2-4	CASSFRAGGAKNIQYF	TGTGCTAGCAGCTTTCGGGCAGGGGGCGCCAAAAACATTCAGTACTTC
.	TRBV7-3	.	TRBJ2-3	CASSFSPGETDTQYF	TGTGCCAGCAGCTTCTCTCCGGGAGAAACAGATACGCAGTATTTT
.	TRBV9	.	TRBJ2-1	CASSENRDRSYNEQFF	TGTGCCAGCAGCGAGAACAGGGACCGATCCTACAATGAGCAGTTCTTC
.	TRBV2	TRBD2	TRBJ2-5	CASSRTSGSEETQYF	TGTGCCAGCAGTCGGACTAGCGGGAGCGAAGAGACCCAGTACTTC
.	TRBV7-2	.	TRBJ2-5	CASSLAVSSGTQYF	TGTGCCAGCAGCTTAGCGGTCAGCTCGGGGACCCAGTACTTC
.	TRBV4-3	.	TRBJ2-7	CASSQASLLTGNYEQYF	TGCGCCAGCAGCCAAGCCTCACTCCTCACAGGGAACTACGAGCAGTACTTC
.	TRBV6-2/TRBV6-3	.	TRBJ2-7	CASSGGTAANRIAYEQYF	TGTGCCAGCAGTGGAGGGACAGCGGCTAATAGGATCGCCTACGAGCAGTACTTC
few	TRBV28	TRBD1	TRBJ2-5	CASSLSGGRETQYF	TGTGCCAGCAGTTTGTCAGGGGGCCGGGAGACCCAGTACTTC
.	TRBV7-9	TRBD1	TRBJ1-2	CASSLLGQGHYGYTF	TGTGCCAGCAGCTTACTGGGACAGGGCCACTATGGCTACACCTTC
.	TRBV14	.	TRBJ1-1	CASSLEGTGTEAFF	TGTGCCAGCAGCCTAGAGGGCACGGGGACTGAAGCTTTCTTT
once	TRBV15	TRBD1	TRBJ2-7	CATSRRRRQGQTYEQYF	TGTGCCACCAGCCGACGACGGAGACAGGGGCAAACCTACGAGCAGTACTTC
.	TRBV2	.	TRBJ2-5	CASSSQGSGETQYF	TGTGCCAGCAGTTCTCAGGGGTCTGGAGAGACCCAGTACTTC
.	TRBV24-1	.	TRBJ2-5	CATSDLEVQETQYF	TGTGCCACCAGTGATTTAGAGGTTCAAGAGACCCAGTACTTC
.	TRBV27	TRBD1	TRBJ1-2	CASSPQDRGLLFNYGYTF	TGTGCCAGCAGTCCTCAGGACAGGGGGTTACTTTTTAACTATGGCTACACCTTC
.	TRBV6-5	.	TRBJ1-1	CASRSQGVANTEAFF	TGTGCCAGCAGGTCACAGGGCGTTGCGAACACTGAAGCTTTCTTT
.	TRBV3-1/TRBV3-2	.	TRBJ2-2	CASSQGFLSSRGAGELFF	TGTGCCAGCAGCCAAGGGTTTCTGTCCTCCAGGGGGGCCGGGGAGCTGTTTTTT
.	TRBV7-8	TRBD2	TRBJ2-3	CASSPSGASTDTQYF	TGTGCCAGCAGCCCTAGCGGGGCTAGCACAGATACGCAGTATTTT
.	TRBV15	.	TRBJ1-1	CATSRDRGSPKAFF	TGTGCCACCAGCAGAGATCGCGGGAGTCCAAAAGCTTTCTTT
few	TRBV5-4	TRBD2	TRBJ2-5	CASSWGTSGQETQYF	TGTGCCAGCAGCTGGGGGACTAGCGGCCAAGAGACCCAGTACTTC
once	TRBV3-1/TRBV3-2	.	TRBJ2-7	CASSQEGISYEQYF	TGTGCCAGCAGCCAAGAGGGCATTTCCTACGAGCAGTACTTC
.	TRBV5-1	.	TRBJ2-7	CASTLTGSHEQYF	TGCGCCAGTACCCTCACAGGGTCCCACGAGCAGTACTTC
.	TRBV30	.	TRBJ1-2	CAWNTGIGDYGYTF	TGTGCCTGGAATACAGGGATTGGTGACTATGGCTACACCTTC
.	TRBV29-1	TRBD2	TRBJ2-2	CSVVGGGLNTGELFF	TGCAGCGTTGTCGGCGGGGGGTTGAACACCGGGGAGCTGTTTTTT